These 16 T cell receptor beta chains were all obtained from the same sample, sequenced in a study of T cell responses to AZD1222 COVID-19 vaccine. The data were produced by immunoSEQ multiplex PCR, yet TCRdb's version contains in-frame clones alone and is incomplete. The sample yields roughly 120,000 clones, approximately 90% seen once. This specimen consisted of peripheral blood, obtained on day 0 of AZD1222 vaccination. These TCRs come from an adult in good health.

This chain joins TRBV25-1 and TRBJ1-2; TRBD1 aligns across 8 bases. Per germline, CDR1 MGHDK and CDR2 SYGVNS. Unmatched junction bases numbered 4, after V lost 7 bases and J lost 6 bases. CDR3 size: 12 residues. The CDR3 spells CASTGTGNGYTF. The CDR3 coding sequence is TGTGCCAGCACCGGGACAGGTAATGGCTACACCTTC.

The V gene is TRBV14, the J gene TRBJ2-5; D may be TRBD1 (6 bases). The CDR3 has 15 residues. Between the trimmed V and J ends, which lost 1 base and 3 bases, there was a span of 12 bases. The germline V gene has CDR1 SGHDN and CDR2 FVKESK. The CDR3 coding sequence is TGTGCCAGCAGCCAAGGACAGGTGTTGAAAGAGACCCAGTACTTC. Translated, it gives CASSQGQVLKETQYF.

The chain has TRBV3-1 (or the pseudogene TRBV3-2) and TRBJ1-4, with TRBD1 as a possible D gene (6 bases). V was pared by 2 bases and J by 5 bases, with 15 bases between. Per germline, CDR1 LGHDT and CDR2 YNNKEL (reference sequence). The CDR3 has 16 amino acids. In DNA form, the CDR3 reads TGTGCCAGCAGCCAATATAGGACAGTACAAAATGAAAAACTGTTTTTT. Its protein is CASSQYRTVQNEKLFF.

The chain is built from TRBV5-8 and TRBJ2-3; 8 bases are shared with TRBD2. The V and J ends lost 0 bases and 2 bases, in that order; junction bases with no gene match: 5. The CDR3 totals 16 residues. Germline V gene lookup returns CDR1 SGHTS and CDR2 YDEGEE. The CDR3 loop reads CASSLGSGKTTDTQYF. The CDR3 DNA is TGTGCCAGCAGCTTGGGTAGCGGGAAAACCACAGATACGCAGTATTTT.

Points on this clone: An end of the junction does not agree with germline; a read error may underlie this. The chain combines TRBV7-7 with TRBJ2-2; D is perhaps TRBD1 (5 bases). Germline CDR1 SSHAT, CDR2 FNYEAQ (reference sequence). The length of the CDR3 is 14 residues. The CDR3 loop is CASSPRVATGELFF. CDR3 nucleotides: TGTGCTAGCAGCCCCAGGGTAGCCACCGGGGAGCTGTTTTTT.

The chain carries TRBV5-6 and TRBJ2-2; no definite D call. The CDR3 runs to 15 residues. Germline loops: CDR1 SGHDT, CDR2 YYEEEE. Between the trimmed V and J ends, which lost 0 bases and 0 bases, there was a span of 6 bases. CDR3 sequence reads: CASSLGSPNTGELFF. DNA of the CDR3: TGTGCCAGCAGCTTGGGTAGCCCGAACACCGGGGAGCTGTTTTTT.

The genes are TRBV24-1 and TRBJ1-1; D unresolved. The V end lost 10 bases, the J end lost 6 bases, and 11 bases lay between the germline ends. Germline-derived CDR1 and CDR2 are KGHDR and SFDVKD. The CDR3 length is 11 residues. CDR3 amino acids: CATFRGPEAFF. DNA for the CDR3: TGTGCCACGTTCCGAGGGCCTGAAGCTTTCTTT.

With regard to this clone: The junction departs from the called germline gene at one end, perhaps through a read error. V and J are TRBV6-1 and TRBJ1-2, with 8 bases identical to TRBD1. CDR3 size: 13 residues. Germline V CDR1 and CDR2: MNHNS, SASEGT. The CDR3: CASGEDRDYGYTF. The CDR3 DNA reads TGTGCCAGCGGTGAGGACAGGGATTATGGCTACACCTTC.

V and J are TRBV2 and TRBJ1-4; 9 bases agree with TRBD1. The CDR3 runs to 16 residues. V was clipped by 0 bases and J by 8 bases; unmatched bases: 7. CDR1 is SNHLY and CDR2 is FYNNEI in the germline V gene. CDR3 sequence: CASSEAGTGLGEKLFF. The CDR3 DNA follows: TGTGCCAGCAGTGAAGCGGGGACAGGGCTGGGCGAAAAACTGTTTTTT.

The chain joins TRBV7-2 to TRBJ1-4; D uncertain. Germline V lookup: CDR1 SGHTA, CDR2 FQGNSA. The V gene lost 1 base and the J gene lost 8 bases, with 8 bases spanning the gap. The CDR3 sequence is 13 residues long. The CDR3 region is CASSLVADEKLFF. CDR3 bases: TGTGCCAGCAGCTTAGTCGCCGACGAAAAACTGTTTTTT.

This rearrangement joins TRBV27 to TRBJ2-2; 9 bases line up with TRBD2. J was trimmed by 6 bases and V by 3 bases; bases with no gene match: 8. Germline assignment: CDR1 MNHEY and CDR2 SMNVEV (reference sequence). The CDR3 sequence is 16 residues long. The CDR3 bases are TGTGCCAGCAGTTTCGGGCGGGGGGGTGTCTCCGGGGAGCTGTTTTTT. It encodes CASSFGRGGVSGELFF.

The chain has TRBV27 and TRBJ1-4, with D hard to call. Germline V CDR1 and CDR2: MNHEY, SMNVEV (reference sequence). CDR3 length equals 16 residues. V was clipped by 3 bases and J by 0 bases, with 11 bases between them. The chain's CDR3 is CASSFAPQATNEKLFF. Here the CDR3 DNA reads TGTGCCAGCAGTTTTGCCCCCCAAGCAACTAATGAAAAACTGTTTTTT.

This clone appeared a few times. DNA for the CDR3: TGTGCCAGCAGTTTATCGGGCAGGGAGGGCCAGCCCCAGCATTTT. This translates into CASSLSGREGQPQHF. V usage is TRBV27 and J usage is TRBJ1-5; possibly TRBD1 for D (5 bases). In germline, CDR1 is MNHEY, CDR2 SMNVEV (reference sequence). CDR3 size: 15 residues. V was pared by 0 bases and J by 7 bases, with 13 bases between.

This chain uses TRBV18 with TRBJ1-1; perhaps TRBD1 as D (5 bases). Trimming stripped 8 bases from V and 6 bases from J, with 13 bases between. CDR1 KGHSH and CDR2 LQKENI come from the germline V gene. This CDR3 contains 12 residues. The CDR3 protein is CASPSSGAEAFF. The CDR3 coding sequence is TGTGCCAGCCCAAGTTCGGGGGCTGAAGCTTTCTTT.

This clone was picked up one time. The chain combines TRBV5-1 with TRBJ1-2; D possibly corresponds to TRBD1 (6 bases). Between the trimmed V and J ends, which lost 4 bases and 6 bases, there was a span of 13 bases. This CDR3 is built from 13 residues. The germline V gene has CDR1 SGHRS and CDR2 YFSETQ. The CDR3 here is CASSRAGVDGYTF. CDR3 nucleotide sequence: TGCGCCAGCAGCCGGGCAGGGGTTGATGGCTACACCTTC. Complete variable domain (other parts from reference TRBV5-1 and TRBJ1-2): KAGVTQTPRYLIKTRGQQVTLSCSPISGHRSVSWYQQTPGQGLQFLFEYFSETQRNKGNFPGRFSGRQFSNSRSEMNVSTLELGDSALYLCASSRAGVDGYTFGSGTRLTVV.

The rearrangement uses TRBV7-3 and TRBJ2-7; D may be TRBD1 (6 bases). CDR3 length: 15 amino acids. CDR1 and CDR2 (germline): SGHTA, FQGTGA. V shed 0 bases and J shed 6 bases, with 15 bases lying between them. The CDR3 loop reads CASSLTTLQGSEQYF. CDR3 sequence (DNA): TGTGCCAGCAGCTTAACGACCTTACAGGGTTCCGAGCAGTACTTC. The full variable domain, with the rest looked up from reference TRBV7-3 and TRBJ2-7, is GAGVSQTPSNKVTEKGKYVELRCDPISGHTALYWYRQSLGQGPEFLIYFQGTGAADDSGLPNDRFFAVRPEGSVSTLKIQRTERGDSAVYLCASSLTTLQGSEQYFGPGTRLTVT.